This TCR beta chain is drawn from a study of CD8 T cells in Susac syndrome. With random hexamers, 0.5 to 1 ug RNA was reverse transcribed. TCRdb processed the immunoSEQ multiplex PCR reads anew with MiXCR; each CDR3 protein has one entry. Of 150,000 or so distinct CDR3 sequences listed, 94% are singletons. CDR1 is SGHTA and CDR2 is FQGNSA in the germline V gene. This CDR3 spans 18 amino acids. The junction had 17 bases not matched to a gene; V was cut back by 5 bases and J by 3 bases. This chain joins TRBV7-2 and TRBJ2-3, with TRBD2 identical over 7 bases. This clonotype originated in a human donor with multiple sclerosis. Sequenced input: CD8+ T cells from PBMCs. The CDR3 is CASSLGLGGGSNTDTQYF. The DNA of the CDR3 is TGTGCCAGCAGCCTAGGTCTGGGCGGGGGTTCAAATACAGATACGCAGTATTTT.